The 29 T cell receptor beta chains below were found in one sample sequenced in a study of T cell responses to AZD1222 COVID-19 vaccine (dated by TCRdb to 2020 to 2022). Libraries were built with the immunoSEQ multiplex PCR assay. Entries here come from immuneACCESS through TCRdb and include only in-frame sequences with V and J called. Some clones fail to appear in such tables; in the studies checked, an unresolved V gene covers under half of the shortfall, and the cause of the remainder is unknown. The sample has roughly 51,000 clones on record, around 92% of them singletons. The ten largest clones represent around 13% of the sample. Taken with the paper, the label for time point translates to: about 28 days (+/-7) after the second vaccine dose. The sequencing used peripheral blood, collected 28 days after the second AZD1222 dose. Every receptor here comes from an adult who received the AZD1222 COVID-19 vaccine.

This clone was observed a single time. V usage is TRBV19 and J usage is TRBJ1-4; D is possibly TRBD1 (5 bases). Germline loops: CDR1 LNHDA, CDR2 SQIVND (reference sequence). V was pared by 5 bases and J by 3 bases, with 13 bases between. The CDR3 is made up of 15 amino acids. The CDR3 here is CASSPAGGANEKLFF. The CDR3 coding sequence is TGTGCCAGTAGTCCGGCGGGGGGGGCTAATGAAAAACTGTTTTTT.

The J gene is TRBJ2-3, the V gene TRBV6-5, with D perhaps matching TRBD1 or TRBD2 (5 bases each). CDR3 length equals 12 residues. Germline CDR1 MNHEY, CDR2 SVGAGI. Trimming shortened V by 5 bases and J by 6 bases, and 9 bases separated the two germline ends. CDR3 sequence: CASSREGDTQYF. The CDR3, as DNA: TGTGCCAGCAGTAGAGAGGGGGATACGCAGTATTTT.

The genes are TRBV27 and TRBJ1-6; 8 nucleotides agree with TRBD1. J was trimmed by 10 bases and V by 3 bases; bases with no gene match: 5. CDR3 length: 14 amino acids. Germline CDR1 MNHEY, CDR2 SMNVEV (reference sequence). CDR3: CASSLDRVGSPLHF. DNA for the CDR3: TGTGCCAGCAGTTTGGACAGGGTAGGCTCACCCCTCCACTTT.

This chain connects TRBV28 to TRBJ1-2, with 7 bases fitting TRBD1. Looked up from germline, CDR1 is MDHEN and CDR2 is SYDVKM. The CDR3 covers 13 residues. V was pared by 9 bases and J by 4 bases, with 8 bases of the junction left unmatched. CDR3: CASSSGTAYGYTF. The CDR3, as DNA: TGTGCCAGTTCTAGTGGGACAGCCTATGGCTACACCTTC.

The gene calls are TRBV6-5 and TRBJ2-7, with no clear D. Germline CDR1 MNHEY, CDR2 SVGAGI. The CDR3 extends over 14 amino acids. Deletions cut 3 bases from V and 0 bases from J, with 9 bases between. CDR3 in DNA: TGTGCCAGCAGTTATTTGGGTCTCTCCTACGAGCAGTACTTC. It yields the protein CASSYLGLSYEQYF.

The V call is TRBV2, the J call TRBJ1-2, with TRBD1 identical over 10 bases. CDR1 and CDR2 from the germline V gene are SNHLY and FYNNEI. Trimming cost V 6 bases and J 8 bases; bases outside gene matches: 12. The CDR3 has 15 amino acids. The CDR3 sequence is CASRAIGQGGSGYTF. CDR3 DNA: TGTGCCAGCAGAGCTATTGGACAGGGGGGAAGCGGCTACACCTTC.

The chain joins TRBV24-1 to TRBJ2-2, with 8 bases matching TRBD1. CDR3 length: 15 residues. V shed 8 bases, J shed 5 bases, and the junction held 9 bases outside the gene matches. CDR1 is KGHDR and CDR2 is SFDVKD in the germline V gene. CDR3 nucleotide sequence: TGTGCCACCATGCGGGGCAGGGGGCAAACCGGGGAGCTGTTTTTT. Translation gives CATMRGRGQTGELFF.

The CDR3 bases are TGTGCCAGCAGCTTAGCGATCCGGGAGCGTGGGCAGTATTTT. The encoded protein is CASSLAIRERGQYF. The V gene is TRBV7-2, the J gene TRBJ2-3; tentatively, D is TRBD2 (6 bases). The CDR3 consists of 14 residues. Germline V CDR1 and CDR2: SGHTA, FQGNSA. Trimming removed 0 bases at V and 11 bases at J, with 15 bases between.

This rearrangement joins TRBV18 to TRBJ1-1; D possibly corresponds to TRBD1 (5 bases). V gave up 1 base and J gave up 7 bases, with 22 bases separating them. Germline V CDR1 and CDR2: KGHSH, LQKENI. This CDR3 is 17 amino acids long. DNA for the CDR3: TGTGCCAGCTCACCACAGTCGAACAGGCTAGGGGCCCATGAAGCTTTCTTT. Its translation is CASSPQSNRLGAHEAFF.

The CDR3 nucleotides are TGTGCCTGGAGTGTACGACTAGCGGGAGGGAAGAGTACGCAGTATTTT. Protein sequence: CAWSVRLAGGKSTQYF. This rearrangement joins TRBV30 to TRBJ2-3; 14 positions match TRBD2. The CDR3 loop spans 16 amino acids. Trimming cost V 0 bases and J 8 bases; bases outside gene matches: 7. The germline CDR1 and CDR2 sequences are GTSNPN and SVGIG (reference sequence). Variable domain in full (rest from reference TRBV30 and TRBJ2-3): SQTIHQWPATLVQPVGSPLSLECTVEGTSNPNLYWYRQAAGRGLQLLFYSVGIGQISSEVPQNLSASRPQDRQFILSSKKLLLSDSGFYLCAWSVRLAGGKSTQYFGPGTRLTVL.

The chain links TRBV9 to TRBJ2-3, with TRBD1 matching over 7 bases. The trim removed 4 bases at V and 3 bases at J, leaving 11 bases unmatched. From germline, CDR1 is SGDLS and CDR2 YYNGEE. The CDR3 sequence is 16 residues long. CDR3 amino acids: CASSPQQGIGTDTQYF. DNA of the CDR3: TGTGCCAGCAGCCCGCAACAGGGGATTGGGACAGATACGCAGTATTTT.

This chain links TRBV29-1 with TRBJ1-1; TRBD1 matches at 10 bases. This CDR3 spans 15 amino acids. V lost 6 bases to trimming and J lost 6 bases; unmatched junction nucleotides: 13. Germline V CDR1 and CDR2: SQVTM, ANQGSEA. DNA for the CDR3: TGCAGCGTCCCTTATCCCGGGACAGGGGCCCCTGAAGCTTTCTTT. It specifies CSVPYPGTGAPEAFF.

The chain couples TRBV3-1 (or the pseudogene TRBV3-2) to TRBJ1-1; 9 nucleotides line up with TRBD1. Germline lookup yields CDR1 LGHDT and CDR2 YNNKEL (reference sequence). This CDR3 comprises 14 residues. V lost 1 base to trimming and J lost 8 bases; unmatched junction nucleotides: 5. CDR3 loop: CASSQGGQGLEAFF. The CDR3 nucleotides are TGTGCCAGCAGCCAAGGGGGACAGGGCCTCGAAGCTTTCTTT.

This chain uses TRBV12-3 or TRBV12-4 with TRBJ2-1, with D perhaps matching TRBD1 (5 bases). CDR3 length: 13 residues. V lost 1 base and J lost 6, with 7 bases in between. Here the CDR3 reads CASSLGGLNEQFF. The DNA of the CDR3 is TGTGCCAGCAGTTTAGGGGGCCTCAATGAGCAGTTCTTC.

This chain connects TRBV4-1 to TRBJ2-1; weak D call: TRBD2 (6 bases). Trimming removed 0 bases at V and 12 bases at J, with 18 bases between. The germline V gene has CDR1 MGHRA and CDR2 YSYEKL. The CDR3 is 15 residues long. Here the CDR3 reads CASSQDTGTGNRQFF. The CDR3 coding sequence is TGCGCCAGCAGCCAAGATACCGGGACTGGTAATAGGCAGTTCTTC.

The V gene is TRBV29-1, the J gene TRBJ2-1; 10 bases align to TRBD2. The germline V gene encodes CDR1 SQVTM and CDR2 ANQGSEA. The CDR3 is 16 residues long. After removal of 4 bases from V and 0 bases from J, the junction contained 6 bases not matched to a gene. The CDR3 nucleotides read TGCAGCGTTGCTGGTACTAGCGGGACCTCCTACAATGAGCAGTTCTTC. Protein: CSVAGTSGTSYNEQFF.

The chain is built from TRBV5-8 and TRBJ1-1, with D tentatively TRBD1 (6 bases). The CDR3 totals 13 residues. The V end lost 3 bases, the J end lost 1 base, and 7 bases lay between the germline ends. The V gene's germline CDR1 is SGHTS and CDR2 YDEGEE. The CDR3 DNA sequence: TGTGCCAGCAGCTCGGGACAGAACACTGAAGCTTTCTTT. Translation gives CASSSGQNTEAFF.

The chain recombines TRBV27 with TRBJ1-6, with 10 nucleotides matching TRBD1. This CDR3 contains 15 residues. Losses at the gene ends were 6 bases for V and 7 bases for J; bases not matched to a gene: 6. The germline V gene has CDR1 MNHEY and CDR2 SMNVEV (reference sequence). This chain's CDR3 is CASRTPGQGNSPLHF. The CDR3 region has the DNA TGTGCCAGCAGGACCCCGGGACAGGGGAATTCACCCCTCCACTTT.

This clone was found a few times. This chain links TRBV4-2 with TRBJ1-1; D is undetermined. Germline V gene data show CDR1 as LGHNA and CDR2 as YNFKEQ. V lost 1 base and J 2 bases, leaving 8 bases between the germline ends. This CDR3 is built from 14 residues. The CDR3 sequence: CASSQVLVNTEAFF. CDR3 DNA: TGTGCCAGCAGCCAAGTTCTCGTAAACACTGAAGCTTTCTTT.

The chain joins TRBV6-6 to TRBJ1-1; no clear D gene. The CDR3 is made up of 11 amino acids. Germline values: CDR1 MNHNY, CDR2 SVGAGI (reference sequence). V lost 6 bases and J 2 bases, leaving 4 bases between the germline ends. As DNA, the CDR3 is TGTGCCAGCAGGCACAACACTGAAGCTTTCTTT. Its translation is CASRHNTEAFF.

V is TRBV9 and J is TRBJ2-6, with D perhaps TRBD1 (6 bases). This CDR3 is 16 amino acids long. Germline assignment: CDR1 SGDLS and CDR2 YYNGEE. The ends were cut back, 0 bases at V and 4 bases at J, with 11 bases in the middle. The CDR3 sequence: CASSVAPGVGANVLTF. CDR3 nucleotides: TGTGCCAGCAGCGTAGCACCAGGGGTCGGGGCCAACGTCCTGACTTTC.

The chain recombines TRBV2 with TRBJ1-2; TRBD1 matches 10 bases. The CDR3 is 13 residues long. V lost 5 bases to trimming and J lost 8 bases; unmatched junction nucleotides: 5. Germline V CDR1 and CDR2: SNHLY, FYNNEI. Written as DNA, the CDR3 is TGTGCCAGCAGTCGACAGGGGGCAAGGGGCTACACCTTC. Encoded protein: CASSRQGARGYTF.

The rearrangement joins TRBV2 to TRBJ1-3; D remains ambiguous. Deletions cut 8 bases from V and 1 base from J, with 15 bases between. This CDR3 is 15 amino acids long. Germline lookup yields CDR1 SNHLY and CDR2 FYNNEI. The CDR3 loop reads CASRRSWESGNTIYF. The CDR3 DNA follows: TGTGCCAGCCGGAGGAGTTGGGAATCTGGAAACACCATATATTTT.

DNA of the CDR3: TGTGCCAGCAGGGCGGGTAGCGGGCATGAGCAGTTCTTC. This translates into CASRAGSGHEQFF. V and J are TRBV7-9 and TRBJ2-1; 7 nucleotides match TRBD2. CDR1 is SEHNR and CDR2 is FQNEAQ in the germline V gene (reference sequence). The CDR3 is 13 amino acids. V lost 6 bases, J lost 8 bases, and 7 bases stayed unmatched.

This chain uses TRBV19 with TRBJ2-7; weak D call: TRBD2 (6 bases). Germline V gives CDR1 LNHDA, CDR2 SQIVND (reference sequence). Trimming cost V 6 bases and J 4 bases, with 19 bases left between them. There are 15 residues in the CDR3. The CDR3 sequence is CASSSGAGRPYEQYF. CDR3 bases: TGTGCCAGTAGCAGTGGGGCGGGACGACCTTACGAGCAGTACTTC.

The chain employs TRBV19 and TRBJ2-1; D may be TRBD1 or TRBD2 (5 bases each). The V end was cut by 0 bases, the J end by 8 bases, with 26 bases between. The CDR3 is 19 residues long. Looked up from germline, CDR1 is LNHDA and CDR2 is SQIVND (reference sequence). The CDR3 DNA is TGTGCCAGTAGTATAGAAATCCTACTAAGACCGGGGACGCGACATGAGCAGTTCTTC. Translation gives CASSIEILLRPGTRHEQFF. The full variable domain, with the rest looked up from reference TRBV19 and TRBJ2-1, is DGGITQSPKYLFRKEGQNVTLSCEQNLNHDAMYWYRQDPGQGLRLIYYSQIVNDFQKGDIAEGYSVSREKKESFPLTVTSAQKNPTAFYLCASSIEILLRPGTRHEQFFGPGTRLTVL.

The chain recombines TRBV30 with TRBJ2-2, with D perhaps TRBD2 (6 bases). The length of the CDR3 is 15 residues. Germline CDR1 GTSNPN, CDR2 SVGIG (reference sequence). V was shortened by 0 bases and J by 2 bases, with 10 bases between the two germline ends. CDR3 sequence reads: CAWSVLSGNTGELFF. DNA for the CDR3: TGTGCCTGGAGTGTGCTTAGCGGAAACACCGGGGAGCTGTTTTTT.

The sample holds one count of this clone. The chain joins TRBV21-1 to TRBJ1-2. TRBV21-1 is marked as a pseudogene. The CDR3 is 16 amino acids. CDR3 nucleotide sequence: TGTGCCAGCAGCCATAAACTTGGCAGCCCGTGCTATGGCTACACCTTC. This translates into CASSHKLGSPCYGYTF.

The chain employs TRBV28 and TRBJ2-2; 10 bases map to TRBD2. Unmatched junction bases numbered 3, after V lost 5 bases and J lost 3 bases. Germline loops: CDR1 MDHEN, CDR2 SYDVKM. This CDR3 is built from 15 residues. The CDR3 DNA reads TGTGCCAGCAGTCCGGGACTAGCGTACACCGGGGAGCTGTTTTTT. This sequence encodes CASSPGLAYTGELFF.